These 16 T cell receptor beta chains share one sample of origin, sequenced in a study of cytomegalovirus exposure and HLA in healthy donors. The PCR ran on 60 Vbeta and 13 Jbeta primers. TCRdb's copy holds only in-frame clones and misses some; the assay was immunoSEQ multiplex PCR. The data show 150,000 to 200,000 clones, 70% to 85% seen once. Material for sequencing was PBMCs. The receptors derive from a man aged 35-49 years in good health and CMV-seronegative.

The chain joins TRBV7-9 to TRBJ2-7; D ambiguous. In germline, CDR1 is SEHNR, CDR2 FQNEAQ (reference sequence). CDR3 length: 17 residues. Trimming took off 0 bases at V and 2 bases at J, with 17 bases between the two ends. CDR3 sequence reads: CASSLAPLITRTYEQYF. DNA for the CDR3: TGTGCCAGCAGCTTAGCGCCTCTGATAACTCGTACCTACGAGCAGTACTTC. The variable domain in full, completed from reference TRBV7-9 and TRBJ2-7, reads DTGVSQNPRHKITKRGQNVTFRCDPISEHNRLYWYRQTLGQGPEFLTYFQNEAQLEKSRLLSDRFSAERPKGSFSTLEIQRTEQGDSAMYLCASSLAPLITRTYEQYFGPGTRLTVT.

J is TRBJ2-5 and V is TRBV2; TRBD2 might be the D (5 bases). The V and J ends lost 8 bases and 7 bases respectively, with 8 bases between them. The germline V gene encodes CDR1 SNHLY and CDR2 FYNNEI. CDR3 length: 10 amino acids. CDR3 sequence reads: CASSRGTQYF. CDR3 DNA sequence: TGTGCCAGCTCTCGGGGGACCCAGTACTTC. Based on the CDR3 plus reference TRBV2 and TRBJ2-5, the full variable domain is EPEVTQTPSHQVTQMGQEVILRCVPISNHLYFYWYRQILGQKVEFLVSFYNNEISEKSEIFDDQFSVERPDGSNFTLKIRSTKLEDSAMYFCASSRGTQYFGPGTRLLVL.

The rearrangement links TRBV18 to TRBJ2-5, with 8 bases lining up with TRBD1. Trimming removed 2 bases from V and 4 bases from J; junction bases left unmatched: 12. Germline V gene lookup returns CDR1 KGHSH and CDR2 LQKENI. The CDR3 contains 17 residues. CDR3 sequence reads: CASSPWARQGRGETQYF. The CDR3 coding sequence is TGTGCCAGCTCACCATGGGCTCGACAGGGGCGCGGAGAGACCCAGTACTTC.

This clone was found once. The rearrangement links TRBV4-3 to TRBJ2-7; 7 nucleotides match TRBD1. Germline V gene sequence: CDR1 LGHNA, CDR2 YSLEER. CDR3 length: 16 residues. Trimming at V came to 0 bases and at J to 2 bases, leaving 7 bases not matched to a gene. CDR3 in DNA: TGCGCCAGCAGCCAAGATTTCCGGCAGGGGGCCTACGAGCAGTACTTC. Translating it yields CASSQDFRQGAYEQYF.

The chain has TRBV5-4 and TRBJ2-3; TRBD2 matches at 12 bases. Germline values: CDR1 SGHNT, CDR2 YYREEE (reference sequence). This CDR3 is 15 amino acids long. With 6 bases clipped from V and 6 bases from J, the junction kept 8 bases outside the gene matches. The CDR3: CASTSSGGAWDTQYF. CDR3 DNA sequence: TGTGCCAGCACCTCTAGCGGGGGGGCATGGGATACGCAGTATTTT.

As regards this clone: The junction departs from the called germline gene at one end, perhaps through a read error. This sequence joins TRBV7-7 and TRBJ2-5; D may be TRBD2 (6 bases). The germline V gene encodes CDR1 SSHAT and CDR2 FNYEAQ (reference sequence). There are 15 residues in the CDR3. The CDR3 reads CASRQSAAGIETQYF. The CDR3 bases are TGTGCTAGCAGGCAATCGGCGGCGGGGATAGAGACCCAGTACTTC.

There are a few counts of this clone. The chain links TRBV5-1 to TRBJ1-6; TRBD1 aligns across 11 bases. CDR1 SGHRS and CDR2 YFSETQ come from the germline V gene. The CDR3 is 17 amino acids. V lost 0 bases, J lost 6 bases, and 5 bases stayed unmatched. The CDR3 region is CASSLAGTGGGNSPLHF. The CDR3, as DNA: TGCGCCAGCAGCTTGGCCGGGACAGGGGGAGGTAATTCACCCCTCCACTTT.

The CDR3 reads CASSTPGWEKLFF. CDR3 coding DNA: TGTGCCAGCAGTACCCCGGGTTGGGAAAAACTGTTTTTT. The chain employs TRBV6-5 and TRBJ1-4; D is unclear. V was shortened by 5 bases and J by 8 bases, with 12 bases between the two germline ends. Germline values: CDR1 MNHEY, CDR2 SVGAGI. This CDR3 comprises 13 residues.

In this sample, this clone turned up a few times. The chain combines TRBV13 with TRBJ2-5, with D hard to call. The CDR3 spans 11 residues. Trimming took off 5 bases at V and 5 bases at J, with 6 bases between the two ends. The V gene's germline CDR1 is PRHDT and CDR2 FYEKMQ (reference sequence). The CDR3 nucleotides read TGTGCCAGCAGCCGCCGGGAGACCCAGTACTTC. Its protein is CASSRRETQYF.

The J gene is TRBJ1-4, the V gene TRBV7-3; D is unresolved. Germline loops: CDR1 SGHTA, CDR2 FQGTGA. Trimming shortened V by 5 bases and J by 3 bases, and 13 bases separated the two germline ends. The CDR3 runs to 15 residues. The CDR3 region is CASSPSGGPNEKLFF. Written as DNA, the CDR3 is TGTGCCAGCAGCCCGTCGGGAGGACCTAATGAAAAACTGTTTTTT.

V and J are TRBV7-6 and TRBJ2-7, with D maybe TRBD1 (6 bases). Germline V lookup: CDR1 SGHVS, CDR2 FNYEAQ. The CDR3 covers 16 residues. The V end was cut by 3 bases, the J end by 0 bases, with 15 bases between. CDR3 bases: TGTGCCAGCAGCTTTCACCCGGACAGAGGCTCCTACGAGCAGTACTTC. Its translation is CASSFHPDRGSYEQYF.

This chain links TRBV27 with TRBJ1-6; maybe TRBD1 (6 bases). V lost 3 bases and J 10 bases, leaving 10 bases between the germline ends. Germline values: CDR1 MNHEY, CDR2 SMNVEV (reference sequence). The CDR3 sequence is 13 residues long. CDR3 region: CASSFTGNSPLHF. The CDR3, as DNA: TGTGCCAGCAGTTTTACAGGGAACTCACCCCTCCACTTT.

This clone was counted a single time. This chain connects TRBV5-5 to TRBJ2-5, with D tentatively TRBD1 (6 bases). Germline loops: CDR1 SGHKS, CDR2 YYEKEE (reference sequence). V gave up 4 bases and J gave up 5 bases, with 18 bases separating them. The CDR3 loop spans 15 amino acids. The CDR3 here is CASSLSVGGRETQYF. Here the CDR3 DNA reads TGTGCCAGCAGCCTATCCGTAGGGGGACGGGAGACCCAGTACTTC. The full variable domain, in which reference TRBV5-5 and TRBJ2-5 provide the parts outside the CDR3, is DAGVTQSPTHLIKTRGQQVTLRCSPISGHKSVSWYQQVLGQGPQFIFQYYEKEERGRGNFPDRFSARQFPNYSSELNVNALLLGDSALYLCASSLSVGGRETQYFGPGTRLLVL.

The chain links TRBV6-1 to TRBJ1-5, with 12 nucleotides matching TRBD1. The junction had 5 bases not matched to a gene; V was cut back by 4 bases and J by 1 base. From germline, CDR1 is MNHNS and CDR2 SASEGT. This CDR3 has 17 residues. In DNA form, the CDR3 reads TGTGCCAGCAGTGCGGGACAGGGGGCTAGGAGCAATCAGCCCCAGCATTTT. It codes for CASSAGQGARSNQPQHF.

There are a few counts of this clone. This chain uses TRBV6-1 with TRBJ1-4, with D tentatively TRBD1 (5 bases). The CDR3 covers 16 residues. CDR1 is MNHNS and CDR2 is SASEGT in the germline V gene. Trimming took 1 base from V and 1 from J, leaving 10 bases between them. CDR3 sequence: CASSEGSTVTNEKLFF. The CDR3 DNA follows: TGTGCCAGCAGTGAAGGGTCGACAGTAACTAATGAAAAACTGTTTTTT.

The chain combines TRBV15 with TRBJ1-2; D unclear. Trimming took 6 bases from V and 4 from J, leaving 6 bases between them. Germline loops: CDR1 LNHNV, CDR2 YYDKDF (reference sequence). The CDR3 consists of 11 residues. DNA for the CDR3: TGTGCCACCAGAGGAGCCTATGGCTACACCTTC. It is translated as CATRGAYGYTF.